These 13 T cell receptor beta chains were sequenced from one sample in a study of CD4+ T cells in melanoma. Libraries were prepared by immunoSEQ multiplex PCR; TCRdb keeps only in-frame clonotypes and omits some of them. Among approximately 110,000 clones listed, about 90% were seen once. Material: peripheral blood. The receptors here all came from a human donor with melanoma.

This clone was seen a single time. V and J are TRBV6-6 and TRBJ2-5; D is unclear. In germline, CDR1 is MNHNY, CDR2 SVGAGI (reference sequence). The CDR3 loop spans 15 amino acids. V was cut by 0 bases and J by 5 bases, with 13 bases left in between. The chain's CDR3 is CASSYSLPGQETQYF. In nucleotides, the CDR3 is TGTGCCAGCAGTTACTCCCTGCCTGGCCAGGAGACCCAGTACTTC.

The table lists this clone with a count of one. The chain is built from TRBV18 and TRBJ2-3, with 11 bases aligning to TRBD1. V gave up 9 bases and J gave up 3 bases; unmatched junction bases: 8. CDR3 length: 15 amino acids. Germline V lookup: CDR1 KGHSH, CDR2 LQKENI. DNA for the CDR3: TGTGCCAGTTCCCTCGGGACAGGGGGTACAGATACGCAGTATTTT. It translates to CASSLGTGGTDTQYF.

This sequence joins TRBV9 and TRBJ2-1, with TRBD1 matching 7 bases. CDR1 and CDR2 (germline): SGDLS, YYNGEE. This CDR3 spans 15 amino acids. Trimming removed 0 bases from V and 2 bases from J; junction bases left unmatched: 2. The CDR3 is CASSVGQGAYNEQFF. The CDR3 DNA reads as TGTGCCAGCAGCGTAGGACAGGGCGCCTACAATGAGCAGTTCTTC.

This clone occurred a few times. V usage is TRBV18 and J usage is TRBJ1-2; 7 bases are a match to TRBD1. The CDR3 has 15 amino acids. The V and J ends lost 2 bases and 5 bases, in that order; junction bases with no gene match: 8. The germline CDR1 and CDR2 sequences are KGHSH and LQKENI. The CDR3 nucleotides are TGTGCCAGCTCACCAATGACAGGGTTAGGGTATGGCTACACCTTC. It translates to CASSPMTGLGYGYTF.

The rearrangement joins TRBV5-1 to TRBJ2-1, with D maybe TRBD2 (5 bases). Germline lookup yields CDR1 SGHRS and CDR2 YFSETQ. CDR3 size: 15 residues. V was trimmed by 4 bases and J by 0 bases, leaving 11 bases between them. The CDR3 region is CASSPARGSYNEQFF. In DNA form, the CDR3 reads TGCGCCAGCAGCCCCGCCCGGGGCTCCTACAATGAGCAGTTCTTC.

V gene TRBV30 combines with J gene TRBJ1-2; TRBD1 might be the D (5 bases). The CDR3 runs to 12 residues. Trimming left V 5 bases short and J 5 bases short, with 12 bases between. CDR1 and CDR2 from the germline V gene are GTSNPN and SVGIG (reference sequence). The CDR3 bases are TGTGCCTGGGGAGGGACGGGGTATGGCTACACCTTC. It codes for CAWGGTGYGYTF.

The gene calls are TRBV7-2 and TRBJ1-5; TRBD1 matches 8 bases. In germline, CDR1 is SGHTA, CDR2 FQGNSA. V shed 5 bases and J 2 bases; nucleotides not matched to a gene: 11. This CDR3 is built from 17 residues. The chain's CDR3 is CASSVRTGRLGNQPQHF. The CDR3 DNA sequence: TGTGCCAGCAGCGTACGGACAGGGAGGTTGGGCAATCAGCCCCAGCATTTT.

This clone has only a few counts. The rearrangement links TRBV7-3 to TRBJ2-3, with TRBD1 matching over 7 bases. CDR3 size: 15 residues. The V segment lost 5 bases and the J segment 2 bases; nucleotides outside the gene matches: 7. From germline, CDR1 is SGHTA and CDR2 FQGTGA. The CDR3: CASSSQQGLTDTQYF. The CDR3 DNA sequence: TGTGCCAGCAGCAGCCAACAGGGGCTCACAGATACGCAGTATTTT.

The V gene is TRBV9, the J gene TRBJ2-5; 10 bases are a match to TRBD2. The CDR3 has 16 residues. V shed 0 bases, J shed 5 bases, and the junction held 7 bases outside the gene matches. CDR1 is SGDLS and CDR2 is YYNGEE in the germline V gene. The CDR3 loop is CASSVGAGGPVETQYF. The CDR3 nucleotides read TGTGCCAGCAGCGTAGGAGCGGGGGGGCCAGTGGAGACCCAGTACTTC.

The chain links TRBV2 to TRBJ1-2; D ambiguous. Trimming removed 3 bases from V and 0 bases from J, with 11 bases in between. The CDR3 consists of 15 residues. Germline CDR1 SNHLY, CDR2 FYNNEI. The CDR3 loop reads CASSEVQVPNYGYTF. The CDR3, as DNA: TGTGCCAGCAGTGAGGTCCAGGTCCCTAACTATGGCTACACCTTC. Drawing the rest from reference TRBV2 and TRBJ1-2, the complete variable domain is EPEVTQTPSHQVTQMGQEVILRCVPISNHLYFYWYRQILGQKVEFLVSFYNNEISEKSEIFDDQFSVERPDGSNFTLKIRSTKLEDSAMYFCASSEVQVPNYGYTFGSGTRLTVV.

The chain recombines TRBV19 with TRBJ2-7; D not resolved. This CDR3 region has 13 residues. Per germline, CDR1 LNHDA and CDR2 SQIVND (reference sequence). V lost 1 base, J lost 2 bases, and 6 bases lay in between. The CDR3 reads CASSIAATYEQYF. The CDR3 coding sequence is TGTGCCAGTAGTATAGCGGCTACCTACGAGCAGTACTTC.

The genes are TRBV20-1 and TRBJ2-1; D ambiguous. The CDR3 extends over 10 amino acids. V was clipped by 6 bases and J by 5 bases, with 5 bases between them. Germline-derived CDR1 and CDR2 are DFQATT and SNEGSKA (reference sequence). CDR3 protein: CSALDNEQFF. The CDR3 bases are TGCAGTGCCCTTGACAATGAGCAGTTCTTC.

This chain joins TRBV4-1 and TRBJ1-6; D not certain. CDR1 and CDR2 (germline): MGHRA, YSYEKL. This CDR3 is built from 15 residues. V lost 0 bases and J lost 10, with 13 bases in between. The CDR3 nucleotides are TGCGCCAGCAGCCAAGAACACTTAAATGGGTCACCCCTCCACTTT. Translation: CASSQEHLNGSPLHF.